The text below deals with one T cell receptor (beta chain). One junction end disagrees with the germline gene, perhaps due to a read error. They got blood RNA out of unsorted whole blood and also pulled out germline DNA. Starting from approximately 470 ng of total RNA, TCR beta cDNA was produced with a primer in the constant region. A slightly modified ARM-PCR protocol with three nested multiplex PCR rounds produced these TCR beta libraries. A C-beta reverse primer and TRBV1-TRBV30 forward primers served in each of the first two PCR rounds, at ten to eleven cycles apiece. TCRdb independently ran MiXCR on the multiplex PCR reads; one entry per CDR3 protein. The table lists approximately 210,000 distinct CDR3 sequences, around 60% of them singletons. Per the germline V gene, CDR1 is MDHEN and CDR2 is SYDVKM. The CDR3 consists of 15 residues. These data come from a study of tumor-infiltrating lymphocytes in primary liver carcinoma.

The sequence was obtained from a woman in her sixties or seventies with primary liver carcinoma and hepatitis B virus infection. Material for sequencing was peripheral blood. The V call is TRBV28, the J call TRBJ2-3, with 8 bases matching TRBD1. The DNA for the CDR3 is TGTGCCAGCAGTTCAGGGGGCGCCGGCACAAATACGCAGTATTTT. Protein: CASSSGGAGTNTQYF.